Sequencing of this T cell receptor (beta chain) was carried out in a study of human T cells and chemical hapten exposure. CDR1 is MNHNS, CDR2 SASEGT, per germline. CDR3 length: 20 residues. V gave up 4 bases and J gave up 4 bases, with 28 bases separating them. Time point described: patch test 1, 2 weeks after DPC sensitization. Regarding treatment: therapeutic diphenylcyclopropenone sensitization with weekly scalp DPC. Total RNA came from unfractionated whole blood. Individual cDNA molecules had unique molecular identifiers attached to them by the library. TCRdb redid the calling of the RACE reads with MiXCR, one entry per CDR3 protein. The sample shows approximately 34,000 distinct CDR3 sequences, 5% to 7% of them seen only once.

The TCR sequence derives from a woman in her 30s with alopecia areata. Some clones in this sample may be carry-over from other donors' samples. The sample here was whole blood, taken in connection with sensitization to the hapten diphenylcyclopropenone (DPC). The chain links TRBV6-1 to TRBJ2-2; a possible D gene is TRBD1 (6 bases). The CDR3 DNA follows: TGTGCCAGCAGTGCGCGGATGGGGGCCGACAGGAATCGGGGCACCGGGGAGCTGTTTTTT. Amino acids: CASSARMGADRNRGTGELFF.